These 21 T cell receptor beta chains share one sample of origin, sequenced in a study of tumor-infiltrating lymphocytes in primary liver carcinoma. Unsorted whole blood supplied the RNA, and germline DNA was extracted too. From 500 ng total RNA, TCR beta cDNA was generated with a primer in the constant region. Researchers made the TCR beta libraries by running three nested multiplex PCR rounds with slightly modified ARM-PCR. For roughly 10 cycles apiece, the opening two PCR rounds ran with TRBV1-TRBV30 forward primers and a C-beta reverse primer. TCRdb re-derived calls from the multiplex PCR reads in MiXCR, one entry per CDR3 protein. This table has almost 200,000 distinct CDR3 sequences, about 65% appearing once. Source material: peripheral blood. The source is a woman aged 55-70 years with primary liver carcinoma and hepatitis B virus infection.

Regarding this clonotype: Here the CDR3 omits its conserved ending phenylalanine or tryptophan, so a read error is the likely source. The V call is TRBV12-3 or TRBV12-4, the J call TRBJ2-3, with D possibly TRBD2 on 5 matching bases. The CDR3 totals 12 residues. The CDR3 here is CTSSLGGDTQYL. Here the CDR3 DNA reads TGTACCAGCAGTTTAGGCGGGGATACGCAGTATCTT.

At least ten counts were recorded for this clonotype. The chain carries TRBV6-2 or TRBV6-3 and TRBJ2-1; D is uncertain. The ends were cut back, 10 bases at V and 2 bases at J, with 9 bases in the middle. Germline values: CDR1 MNHEY, CDR2 SVGEGT. There are 12 residues in the CDR3. The CDR3 DNA sequence: TGTGCCACCCGAGGCCCCTACAATGAGCAGTTCTTC. Amino acids: CATRGPYNEQFF.

The J gene is TRBJ2-7, the V gene TRBV7-9; TRBD1 matches 9 bases. The CDR3 is made up of 14 amino acids. V was clipped by 8 bases and J by 3 bases; unmatched bases: 8. Germline assignment: CDR1 SEHNR and CDR2 FQNEAQ (reference sequence). The CDR3 DNA follows: TGTGCCAGCCTTGGGGGACAGGGTGGCTACGAGCAGTACTTC. As protein: CASLGGQGGYEQYF.

This clonotype was recorded a few times. This may be a read error, as it is one base from a much larger clone. The chain joins TRBV10-2 to TRBJ1-6, with 10 positions matching TRBD1. Germline CDR1 and CDR2: WSHSY and SAAADI. This CDR3 is built from 16 residues. The CDR3 region has the DNA TGCGCCAGCGGTGAAACGGGACAGGGGTACATCTCACCCCTCCACTTT. Its translation is CASGETGQGYISPLHF.

The chain employs TRBV20-1 and TRBJ2-3, with 11 bases aligning to TRBD2. The germline V gene encodes CDR1 DFQATT and CDR2 SNEGSKA (reference sequence). This CDR3 contains 15 residues. Germline trimming cut 6 bases from V and 4 bases from J; bases unmatched to any gene: 9. Written as DNA, the CDR3 is TGCAGTGCCGGGAGCTCGGGACTAGCGGCAGATACGCAGTATTTT. This codes for CSAGSSGLAADTQYF.

This clonotype was seen only a few times. The chain employs TRBV5-1 and TRBJ1-2; 9 bases match TRBD1. V shed 0 bases and J 8 bases; nucleotides not matched to a gene: 5. The CDR3 sequence is 14 residues long. Germline assignment: CDR1 SGHRS and CDR2 YFSETQ. CDR3 nucleotide sequence: TGCGCCAGCAGCTTGGGAGGGACAGGGAACGGCTACACCTTC. As protein: CASSLGGTGNGYTF.

This clonotype was detected only a few times. DNA of the CDR3: TGTGCCAGCAGACCCAGGACTAGCGGGATCAACACAGATACGCAGTATTTT. Protein: CASRPRTSGINTDTQYF. The rearrangement uses TRBV6-1 and TRBJ2-3; TRBD2 aligns across 12 bases. The CDR3 is made up of 17 amino acids. The junction had 9 bases not matched to a gene; V was cut back by 6 bases and J by 2 bases. Germline CDR1 MNHNS, CDR2 SASEGT.

The chain uses TRBV10-3 and TRBJ2-5; D unclear. With 0 bases removed from V and 7 bases from J, the gap between germline ends came to 12 bases. The germline V gene has CDR1 ENHRY and CDR2 SYGVKD. The CDR3 length is 14 residues. Here the CDR3 DNA reads TGTGCCATCAGTGAGTCGGCAGCCCAAATGACCCAGTACTTC. Protein: CAISESAAQMTQYF.

This chain uses TRBV28 with TRBJ1-2, with D possibly TRBD1 on 5 matching bases. V shed 3 bases and J shed 4 bases, with 24 bases lying between them. Per the germline V gene, CDR1 is MDHEN and CDR2 is SYDVKM. CDR3 length: 18 amino acids. This chain's CDR3 is CASSLVRGRISGGYGYTF. Written as DNA, the CDR3 is TGTGCCAGCAGTTTGGTGAGGGGCAGGATCTCAGGAGGCTATGGCTACACCTTC.

About this clonotype itself: At one end, the junction sequence differs from germline, possibly due to a read error. The V call is TRBV11-2, the J call TRBJ2-1; 13 positions match TRBD2. The CDR3 covers 16 residues. CDR1 and CDR2 from the germline V gene are SGHAT and FQNNGV. This chain's CDR3 is CPSSLGGTSGTNKQFF. The CDR3 DNA is TGTCCCAGCAGCTTAGGGGGGACTAGCGGGACCAATAAGCAGTTCTTC.

The V and J genes are TRBV24-1 and TRBJ2-2; a possible D gene is TRBD1 (7 bases). Germline-derived CDR1 and CDR2 are KGHDR and SFDVKD. V was shortened by 7 bases and J by 0 bases, with 23 bases between the two germline ends. This CDR3 comprises 19 residues. CDR3 in amino acids: CATSRPGGLAGPNTGELFF. Written as DNA, the CDR3 is TGTGCCACCAGCCGCCCAGGGGGTTTGGCGGGGCCGAACACCGGGGAGCTGTTTTTT.

The chain is built from TRBV7-9 and TRBJ2-3; 7 nucleotides align to TRBD2. Germline assignment: CDR1 SEHNR and CDR2 FQNEAQ (reference sequence). CDR3 length equals 14 residues. V shed 1 base, J shed 6 bases, and the junction held 4 bases outside the gene matches. CDR3 sequence: CASSLGAGVDTQYF. The DNA for the CDR3 is TGTGCCAGCAGCTTAGGGGCGGGAGTGGATACGCAGTATTTT.

This clonotype occurred a few times. This chain connects TRBV5-1 to TRBJ2-3; D remains unclear. This CDR3 comprises 14 residues. Germline values: CDR1 SGHRS, CDR2 YFSETQ. Deletions cut 4 bases from V and 3 bases from J, with 12 bases between. The CDR3 DNA is TGCGCCAGCAGCAGCGTGGGGTTTACAGATACGCAGTATTTT. It encodes CASSSVGFTDTQYF.

As concerns this clonotype: An end of the junction does not agree with germline; a read error may underlie this. The J gene is TRBJ1-4, the V gene TRBV11-2, with TRBD1 as a possible D gene (6 bases). Germline V gene sequence: CDR1 SGHAT, CDR2 FQNNGV. CDR3 length: 15 amino acids. CDR3 sequence: CASSSQGSTNENLFF. CDR3 DNA: TGTGCCAGCAGCTCCCAGGGGTCAACTAATGAAAATCTGTTTTTT. The complete variable domain, with remaining parts taken from reference TRBV11-2 and TRBJ1-4, reads EAGVAQSPRYKIIEKRQSVAFWCNPISGHATLYWYQQILGQGPKLLIQFQNNGVVDDSQLPKDRFSAERLKGVDSTLKIQPAKLEDSAVYLCASSSQGSTNENLFFGSGTQLSVL.

V is TRBV20-1 and J is TRBJ2-7; 7 nucleotides agree with TRBD1. V shed 5 bases and J 5 bases; nucleotides not matched to a gene: 9. CDR3 size: 13 residues. CDR1 is DFQATT and CDR2 is SNEGSKA in the germline V gene (reference sequence). The CDR3 sequence: CSAPRQGTNEQYF. DNA of the CDR3: TGCAGTGCTCCTAGACAGGGTACGAACGAGCAGTACTTC.

Concerning this clonotype itself: A much larger clone sits a single nucleotide away, making a read error possible. The chain carries TRBV4-1 and TRBJ2-7, with D hard to call. This CDR3 is 17 amino acids long. Germline CDR1 MGHRA, CDR2 YSYEKL. CDR3 nucleotide sequence: TGCGCCAACAGCCCTCAGGACCGTTCGAGAAGCTCCTACGAGCAGTACTTC. Amino acid sequence: CANSPQDRSRSSYEQYF.

V is TRBV11-3 and J is TRBJ1-2; D unresolved. V lost 6 bases to trimming and J lost 6 bases, with 14 bases between them. Per germline, CDR1 SGHNT and CDR2 YENEEA. This CDR3 region has 13 residues. CDR3 DNA sequence: TGTGCCAGCAGTGTCCAGAGAGGCGATGGCTACACCTTC. It translates to CASSVQRGDGYTF.

About this clonotype itself: Relative to the germline gene, one junction end is altered; a read error may explain this. The CDR3 sequence: CASSPRLRLYSGTNVLTF. CDR3 sequence (DNA): TGTGCCAGCAGCCCTCGGTTGAGGCTTTACTCTGGGACCAACGTCCTTACTTTC. The chain has TRBV11-3 and TRBJ2-6; D is perhaps TRBD1 or TRBD2 (5 bases each). Germline CDR1 reads SGHNT; CDR2 reads YENEEA. The CDR3 consists of 18 residues. Full variable domain (rest looked up from reference TRBV11-3 and TRBJ2-6): EAGVVQSPRYKIIEKKQPVAFWCNPISGHNTLYWYLQNLGQGPELLIRYENEEAVDDSQLPKDRFSAERLKGVDSTLKIQPAELGDSAVYLCASSPRLRLYSGTNVLTFGAGSRLTVL.

CDR3 in amino acids: CASRPSTDTQYF. The CDR3 nucleotides read TGTGCCAGCAGGCCCAGCACAGATACGCAGTATTTT. The chain joins TRBV6-1 to TRBJ2-3; D is ambiguous. Germline V gene data show CDR1 as MNHNS and CDR2 as SASEGT. The V end was cut by 6 bases, the J end by 0 bases, with 4 bases between. The CDR3 loop spans 12 amino acids.

Of note for this clonotype: A junction end diverges from the germline sequence, so it may reflect a read error. The J gene is TRBJ2-1, the V gene TRBV11-3; 9 nucleotides agree with TRBD2. CDR1 SGHNT and CDR2 YENEEA come from the germline V gene. The CDR3 has 14 residues. Here the CDR3 reads CPSSFGTSSNEQFF. For the CDR3, the DNA is TGTCCCAGCAGCTTCGGGACTAGCAGCAATGAGCAGTTCTTC.

By share, this clonotype counts as medium-sized. The chain uses TRBV12-3 or TRBV12-4 and TRBJ2-7; D remains ambiguous. This CDR3 has 14 amino acids. V lost 3 bases, J lost 0 bases, and 9 bases lay in between. The CDR3 spells CASSFGDHSYEQYF. CDR3 in DNA: TGTGCCAGCAGTTTTGGCGACCACTCCTACGAGCAGTACTTC.